This T cell receptor (beta chain) was captured by sequencing in a study of blood T cells in healthy people across ages. Across the whole study: Template switching retrieved approximately one barcoded beta molecule for each two T cells.

Caucasian, healthy and from Russia, the donors were aged between about 6 and 90. Every sample yielded at least 6.5 million isolated PBMCs. CDR3 size: 18 residues. Germline loops: CDR1 MNHNS, CDR2 SASEGT. V dropped 0 bases and J dropped 0 bases, with 14 bases sitting between them. It was with a sample-barcoded 5' primer and a J-beta primer mix that a second PCR of about 6 to 11 cycles was run. Through a template-switch adaptor with 12 random nucleotides, each cDNA molecule received a tag. One entry per CDR3 protein results from TCRdb running MiXCR on the 5' RACE reads. Among about 1.4 million distinct CDR3 sequences, roughly 64% were seen once, and the ten largest hold approximately 7%. The sample holds a few counts of this clonotype.

Sequencing was performed on blood. The TCR was taken from a young man in good health. This chain joins TRBV6-1 and TRBJ1-4; D is uncertain. This CDR3 reads CASSEASGVGATNEKLFF. Here the CDR3 DNA reads TGTGCCAGCAGTGAAGCAAGCGGTGTCGGGGCAACTAATGAAAAACTGTTTTTT.